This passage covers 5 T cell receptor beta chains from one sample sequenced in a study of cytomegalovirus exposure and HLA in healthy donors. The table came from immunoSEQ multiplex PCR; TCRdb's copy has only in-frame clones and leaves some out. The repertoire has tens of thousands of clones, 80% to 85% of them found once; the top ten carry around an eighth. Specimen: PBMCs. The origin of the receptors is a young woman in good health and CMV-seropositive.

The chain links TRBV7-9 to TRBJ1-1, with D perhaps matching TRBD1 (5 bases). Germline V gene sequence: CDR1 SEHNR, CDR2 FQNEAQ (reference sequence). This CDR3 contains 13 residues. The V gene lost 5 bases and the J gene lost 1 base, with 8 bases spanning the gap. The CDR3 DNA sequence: TGTGCCAGCAGCCGCGGACAGAACACTGAAGCTTTCTTT. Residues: CASSRGQNTEAFF.

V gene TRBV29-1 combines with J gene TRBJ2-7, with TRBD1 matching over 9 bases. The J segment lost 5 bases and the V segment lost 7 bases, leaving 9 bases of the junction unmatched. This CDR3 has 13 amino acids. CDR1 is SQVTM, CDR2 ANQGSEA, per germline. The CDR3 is CSAGDREPHEQYF. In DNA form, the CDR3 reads TGCAGCGCCGGGGACAGGGAACCCCACGAGCAGTACTTC.

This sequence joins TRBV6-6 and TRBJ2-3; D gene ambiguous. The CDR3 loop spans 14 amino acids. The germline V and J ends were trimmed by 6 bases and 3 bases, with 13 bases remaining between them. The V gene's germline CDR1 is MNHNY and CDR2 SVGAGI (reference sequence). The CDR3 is CASSLLGFTDTQYF. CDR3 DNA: TGTGCCAGCAGCCTCCTAGGTTTTACAGATACGCAGTATTTT.

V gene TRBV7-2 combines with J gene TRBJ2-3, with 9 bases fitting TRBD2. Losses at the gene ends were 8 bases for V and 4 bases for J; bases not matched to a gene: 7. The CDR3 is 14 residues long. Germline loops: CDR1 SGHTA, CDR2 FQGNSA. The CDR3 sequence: CASAPAGGSDTQYF. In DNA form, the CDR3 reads TGTGCCAGCGCCCCGGCGGGGGGGTCAGATACGCAGTATTTT.

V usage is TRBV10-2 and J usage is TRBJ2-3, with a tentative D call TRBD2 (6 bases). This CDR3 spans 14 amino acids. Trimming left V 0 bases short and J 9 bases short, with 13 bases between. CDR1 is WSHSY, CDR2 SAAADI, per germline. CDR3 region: CASSESIGAGTQYF. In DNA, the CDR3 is TGCGCCAGCAGTGAGTCTATAGGGGCGGGAACGCAGTATTTT.